This T cell receptor (beta chain) was sequenced for a study of blood T cell repertoires in COVID-19 (TCRdb year 2020). Regarding the study in general: Samples from collaborators originated in the United States, Italy and Spain and spanned both the acute and convalescent phases of COVID-19. The prospective study material was composed of cDNA or gDNA derived from T cells, B-cell-depleted T cells, or PBMCs. The dataset comprised deeply sampled blood TCRbeta repertoires from subjects exposed to, actively infected with, or recovered from COVID-19. The repertoires were released in a freely available public database meant as a resource for research on the immune response to SARS-CoV-2. The samples were drawn from the first 160 participants of the ongoing ImmuneRACE study and from over a thousand subjects provided by 6 global collaborators. The sample metadata nearly always contained a de-identified subject ID, COVID-19 status, age in years and sex. Where HLA class I and class II types were available, the types were taken from metadata supplied by the sample provider, not from assay-based typing.

Collaborating institutions collected whole blood in K2EDTA tubes following their own protocols. For TCRbeta analysis, collaborators shipped samples in one of three forms: frozen whole blood, isolated PBMCs, or DNA extracted from either of those sample types. TCRbeta CDR3 regions were amplified from genomic DNA using the immunoSEQ Assay, a bias-controlled multiplex PCR. For the original study's pipeline: Nucleated cell counts per sample were estimated from amplification of reference gene primers within the assay. Sequence reads were collapsed and filtered to measure the absolute abundance of every unique TCRbeta CDR3 rearrangement. For each sample, productive Simpson clonality was calculated as the square root of Simpson's diversity index across productive rearrangements. The table was pulled from immuneACCESS by TCRdb, which kept in-frame rearrangements only. Such tables lose some clones; where checked, under half of the loss comes from unresolved V genes, and the rest has no known cause. V and J calls and clone size are given by that table; D and trimming were obtained from the DNA. For this sample there are some 240,000 clones; over 70% appear just once. The top ten hold more than 7% of the sample.

Findings and caveats that apply to the study as a whole: How much clinical and demographic metadata was included differed by source and by participant, and the metadata was provided uncurated.

On this clone itself: It lacks a known antigen. Per-base qualities were not stored, and no clone one base away is much larger.

The V end gives up 2 bases and the J end 4 bases, leaving 11 bases in the junction not matched to a gene. There are 17 amino acids in the CDR3, from cysteine to phenylalanine inclusive. Of the read, only the CDR3 DNA is kept; its 51 bases are in frame from base 1. CDR1 and CDR2 (SNHLY, FYNNEI) derive from the germline V gene. The sequence links TRBV2 to TRBJ2-3; the central 8 bases match TRBD1. This receptor was taken from a woman between 65 and 79 years old with acute or convalescent COVID-19. The sequenced sample was peripheral blood. The DNA sequence follows: TGTGCCAGCAGTGAATATGGACAGGGCGGACCTTCAGATACGCAGTATTTT. It encodes CASSEYGQGGPSDTQYF.